This entry lists 11 T cell receptor beta chains sequenced from one sample in a study of response to subunit inactivated influenza vaccine. TCRdb itself ran the RT-PCR reads through MiXCR, one entry per CDR3 protein. The table includes about 830,000 distinct CDR3 sequences, about 18% detected once. This specimen was PBMCs from blood, taken 4 to 6 days after vaccination. All receptors derive from a man aged 50 to 59 who received an inactivated influenza vaccine.

Only a few counts were recorded for this clonotype. The gene calls are TRBV10-3 and TRBJ2-7, with D possibly matching TRBD1 (5 bases). The V and J ends lost 2 bases and 3 bases respectively, with 14 bases between them. The CDR3 loop spans 15 amino acids. Germline lookup yields CDR1 ENHRY and CDR2 SYGVKD. The CDR3 loop is CAISELRAGLYEQYF. In DNA, the CDR3 is TGTGCCATCAGTGAGCTTAGGGCAGGGCTCTACGAGCAGTACTTC.

This clonotype was observed a handful of times. The chain recombines TRBV2 with TRBJ1-2; TRBD1 matches 10 bases. CDR1 and CDR2 from the germline V gene are SNHLY and FYNNEI. The CDR3 loop spans 14 amino acids. V was clipped by 7 bases and J by 4 bases; unmatched bases: 6. CDR3 sequence reads: CASKRQGAIYGYTF. Here the CDR3 DNA reads TGTGCCAGCAAAAGACAGGGGGCGATCTATGGCTACACCTTC.

This CDR3 reads CASSLVLRGETYEQYF. CDR3 DNA: TGCGCCAGCAGCTTGGTTCTGCGGGGGGAAACCTACGAGCAGTACTTC. The V call is TRBV5-1, the J call TRBJ2-7, with 8 nucleotides matching TRBD2. With V trimmed by 0 bases and J by 2 bases, 7 bases remained unmatched. CDR1 and CDR2 from the germline V gene are SGHRS and YFSETQ. CDR3 length equals 16 residues.

The chain combines TRBV5-8 with TRBJ2-5; D uncertain. Germline V gene data show CDR1 as SGHTS and CDR2 as YDEGEE. This CDR3 spans 15 amino acids. Between the trimmed V and J ends, which lost 0 bases and 2 bases, there was a span of 11 bases. In nucleotides, the CDR3 is TGTGCCAGCAGCTTGGAGACCGGATGGCAAGAGACCCAGTACTTC. It codes for CASSLETGWQETQYF.

This chain connects TRBV6-1 to TRBJ2-7; 13 nucleotides line up with TRBD2. Germline V gives CDR1 MNHNS, CDR2 SASEGT. This CDR3 has 15 amino acids. Germline trimming cut 6 bases from V and 3 bases from J; bases unmatched to any gene: 5. CDR3 protein: CASSRGTSGIYEQYF. Written as DNA, the CDR3 is TGTGCCAGCAGCCGAGGGACTAGCGGGATCTACGAGCAGTACTTC.

A few counts support this clonotype. V is TRBV18 and J is TRBJ2-7; 12 bases agree with TRBD1. CDR1 is KGHSH and CDR2 is LQKENI in the germline V gene. The CDR3 runs to 16 residues. V shed 0 bases, J shed 7 bases, and the junction held 7 bases outside the gene matches. CDR3 DNA: TGTGCCAGCTCACCACCGCCGGGACAGGGGGCGCGGGAGCAGTACTTC. As protein: CASSPPPGQGAREQYF.

This clonotype has just a few counts. The chain couples TRBV9 to TRBJ2-1, with 9 bases matching TRBD2. The V gene's germline CDR1 is SGDLS and CDR2 YYNGEE. The CDR3 runs to 16 residues. J was trimmed by 6 bases and V by 4 bases; bases with no gene match: 11. The CDR3 loop reads CASSTRSSGTFNEQFF. The CDR3 nucleotides read TGTGCCAGCAGCACTCGGTCTAGCGGGACCTTCAATGAGCAGTTCTTC.

This clonotype came up a few times. This sequence joins TRBV20-1 and TRBJ2-4; D ambiguous. This CDR3 spans 15 amino acids. Trimming left V 2 bases short and J 0 bases short, with 11 bases between. The germline V gene encodes CDR1 DFQATT and CDR2 SNEGSKA (reference sequence). CDR3 in amino acids: CSARTVDLAKNIQYF. The DNA of the CDR3 is TGCAGTGCTAGAACGGTGGACCTAGCCAAAAACATTCAGTACTTC.

This clonotype was recorded only once. The genes are TRBV7-9 and TRBJ2-3; D is uncertain. The CDR3 consists of 15 residues. Germline V CDR1 and CDR2: SEHNR, FQNEAQ (reference sequence). The V gene lost 4 bases and the J gene lost 1 base, with 12 bases spanning the gap. CDR3 sequence: CASSYKRLGTDTQYF. In DNA form, the CDR3 reads TGTGCCAGCAGCTACAAACGTTTGGGCACAGATACGCAGTATTTT.

The V and J genes are TRBV6-1 and TRBJ1-5; 7 nucleotides line up with TRBD1. Looked up from germline, CDR1 is MNHNS and CDR2 is SASEGT. After removal of 6 bases from V and 1 base from J, the junction contained 12 bases not matched to a gene. This CDR3 contains 17 residues. The CDR3 bases are TGTGCCAGCAGGTCCGGGACAGTGGGGGGAAGCAATCAGCCCCAGCATTTT. Its protein product is CASRSGTVGGSNQPQHF.

The chain combines TRBV12-3 or TRBV12-4 with TRBJ2-3; D may be TRBD2 (6 bases). CDR3 size: 14 residues. V was trimmed by 6 bases and J by 0 bases, leaving 10 bases between them. The CDR3 coding sequence is TGTGCCAGCAGAGTGCGGGGTAGCACAGATACGCAGTATTTT. Its protein product is CASRVRGSTDTQYF.